Each of the 17 T cell receptor beta chains below was sequenced from the same sample in a study of blood T cell repertoires in COVID-19. Here immunoSEQ multiplex PCR was the method, and the copy in TCRdb shows in-frame clones only, minus some. Of 90,000 to 140,000 clones in the sample, roughly 79% were seen once. Sequencing was carried out using peripheral blood. Source of these receptors: a man aged 80 or over with acute or convalescent COVID-19.

The rearrangement uses TRBV29-1 and TRBJ2-1; 13 nucleotides line up with TRBD2. Trimming removed 7 bases from V and 7 bases from J; junction bases left unmatched: 4. The CDR3 contains 13 residues. The germline CDR1 and CDR2 sequences are SQVTM and ANQGSEA. The CDR3 protein is CSGLLAGGNEQFF. Written as DNA, the CDR3 is TGCAGCGGGTTACTAGCGGGAGGGAATGAGCAGTTCTTC.

The V call is TRBV18, the J call TRBJ2-2; D unclear. The CDR3 sequence is 15 residues long. Germline V CDR1 and CDR2: KGHSH, LQKENI. V lost 1 base, J lost 0 bases, and 6 bases lay in between. CDR3 residues: CASSPQRANTGELFF. CDR3 in DNA: TGTGCCAGCTCACCACAACGCGCGAACACCGGGGAGCTGTTTTTT.

This clone was detected only once. The chain has TRBV3-1 (or the pseudogene TRBV3-2) and TRBJ1-6; 10 bases line up with TRBD1. The CDR3 runs 14 residues. CDR1 is LGHDT and CDR2 is YNNKEL in the germline V gene (reference sequence). The ends lost 3 bases at V and 10 bases at J; junction bases unmatched: 3. Here the CDR3 DNA reads TGTGCCAGCAGCCACGGACAGGGGGAATCACCCCTCCACTTT. Its translation is CASSHGQGESPLHF.

The DNA of the CDR3 is TGTGCCAGCAGTCTCCTGGGGGGATGGGACACTGAAGCTTTCTTT. It codes for CASSLLGGWDTEAFF. The V call is TRBV6-5, the J call TRBJ1-1; D is possibly TRBD1 (5 bases). Germline lookup yields CDR1 MNHEY and CDR2 SVGAGI. CDR3 size: 15 residues. V was shortened by 5 bases and J by 3 bases, with 16 bases between the two germline ends.

The rearrangement uses TRBV6-5 and TRBJ1-2; TRBD1 might be the D (5 bases). The length of the CDR3 is 14 residues. V lost 0 bases and J 2 bases, leaving 7 bases between the germline ends. Germline V CDR1 and CDR2: MNHEY, SVGAGI. As DNA, the CDR3 is TGTGCCAGCAGTTACTCGACAGCGAACTATGGCTACACCTTC. Protein: CASSYSTANYGYTF.

V is TRBV6-1 and J is TRBJ1-5; D unclear. The CDR3 extends over 15 amino acids. The germline CDR1 and CDR2 sequences are MNHNS and SASEGT. V lost 0 bases to trimming and J lost 0 bases, with 6 bases between them. CDR3 amino acids: CASSEARVSNQPQHF. The CDR3, as DNA: TGTGCCAGCAGTGAAGCGAGGGTTAGCAATCAGCCCCAGCATTTT.

The chain is built from TRBV2 and TRBJ1-6; 9 nucleotides match TRBD1. Per germline, CDR1 SNHLY and CDR2 FYNNEI. J gave up 8 bases and V 2 bases, and 4 bases lay outside the gene matches. The CDR3 is 15 amino acids. CDR3 sequence (DNA): TGTGCCAGCAGTGAACAGACAGGGGGTGATTCACCCCTCCACTTT. The encoded protein is CASSEQTGGDSPLHF. Full variable domain (rest looked up from reference TRBV2 and TRBJ1-6): EPEVTQTPSHQVTQMGQEVILRCVPISNHLYFYWYRQILGQKVEFLVSFYNNEISEKSEIFDDQFSVERPDGSNFTLKIRSTKLEDSAMYFCASSEQTGGDSPLHFGNGTRLTVT.

This clone has a handful of counts. J is TRBJ1-5 and V is TRBV6-2 or TRBV6-3; D possibly corresponds to TRBD1 (6 bases). V lost 1 base, J lost 2 bases, and 24 bases lay in between. Germline V gives CDR1 MNHEY, CDR2 SVGEGT. The CDR3 sequence is 20 residues long. The CDR3 sequence is CASSYFPRTDNRRGNQPQHF. The CDR3 DNA follows: TGTGCCAGCAGTTACTTCCCAAGGACAGACAACCGGAGAGGCAATCAGCCCCAGCATTTT.

The chain is built from TRBV28 and TRBJ2-7; TRBD2 matches 7 bases. The CDR3 has 15 residues. Germline-derived CDR1 and CDR2 are MDHEN and SYDVKM. Trimming took 7 bases from V and 6 from J; bases not matched to a gene: 15. The CDR3 DNA sequence: TGTGCCAGCACCCCCGGCGGGAGCGGGACCTCCGAGCAGTACTTC. Its protein product is CASTPGGSGTSEQYF.

The V and J genes are TRBV28 and TRBJ1-4; 7 bases are shared with TRBD1. CDR3 length: 13 residues. CDR1 MDHEN and CDR2 SYDVKM come from the germline V gene. The J segment lost 16 bases and the V segment lost 2 bases, leaving 10 bases of the junction unmatched. CDR3 loop: CASSLRGPAQEFF. CDR3 DNA: TGTGCCAGCAGTTTAAGGGGGCCCGCTCAAGAGTTTTTT.

CDR3 protein: CASCSVSRRGNEKLFF. In DNA form, the CDR3 reads TGTGCCAGCTGCTCAGTTTCACGGAGGGGTAATGAAAAACTGTTTTTT. The J gene is TRBJ1-4, the V gene TRBV28; possibly TRBD1 for D (5 bases). There are 16 residues in the CDR3. Trimming pared 8 bases from V and 4 bases from J, leaving 20 bases between. In germline, CDR1 is MDHEN, CDR2 SYDVKM.

The chain has TRBV28 and TRBJ1-5, with D uncertain. The germline V gene encodes CDR1 MDHEN and CDR2 SYDVKM. The CDR3 runs 14 residues. V was shortened by 9 bases and J by 3 bases, with 15 bases between the two germline ends. In DNA form, the CDR3 reads TGTGCCAGTTTGCGGGCGGTCGTCAATCAGCCCCAGCATTTT. Translation gives CASLRAVVNQPQHF.

This chain links TRBV4-3 with TRBJ2-6; 7 positions match TRBD1. V dropped 0 bases and J dropped 1; count of bases not matched to a gene: 3. Per germline, CDR1 LGHNA and CDR2 YSLEER. The CDR3 runs 17 residues. The CDR3 loop reads CASSQEPRGSGANVLTF. As DNA, the CDR3 is TGCGCCAGCAGCCAAGAGCCCAGGGGGTCTGGGGCCAACGTCCTGACTTTC.

The gene calls are TRBV2 and TRBJ2-3; D may be TRBD2 (5 bases). Trimming took off 3 bases at V and 5 bases at J, with 12 bases between the two ends. This CDR3 has 14 amino acids. CDR1 is SNHLY, CDR2 FYNNEI, per germline. The CDR3 is CASSDRTPLDTQYF. CDR3 bases: TGTGCCAGCAGTGATCGGACTCCACTAGATACGCAGTATTTT.

The rearrangement uses TRBV14 and TRBJ1-1; D unclear. Per the germline V gene, CDR1 is SGHDN and CDR2 is FVKESK. CDR3 length: 15 amino acids. V dropped 0 bases and J dropped 2 bases, with 10 bases sitting between them. CDR3 DNA: TGTGCCAGCAGCCAAGATTGGGCCCTAAACACTGAAGCTTTCTTT. Translated: CASSQDWALNTEAFF.

A word on this clone: Other nucleotide sequences from this sample produce the same CDR3. The chain employs TRBV5-1 and TRBJ1-1; D uncertain. Trimming took off 0 bases at V and 1 base at J, with 4 bases between the two ends. CDR3 size: 13 residues. The germline gives CDR1 SGHRS, CDR2 YFSETQ. CDR3 residues: CASSLEQNTEAFF. DNA for the CDR3: TGCGCCAGCAGCTTGGAACAGAACACTGAAGCTTTCTTT. The full variable domain, its missing parts supplied by reference TRBV5-1 and TRBJ1-1, is KAGVTQTPRYLIKTRGQQVTLSCSPISGHRSVSWYQQTPGQGLQFLFEYFSETQRNKGNFPGRFSGRQFSNSRSEMNVSTLELGDSALYLCASSLEQNTEAFFGQGTRLTVV.

This clone was detected a few times. The CDR3 loop reads CASTFRLQETQYF. The CDR3 DNA is TGTGCCAGCACCTTTCGCCTACAAGAGACCCAGTACTTC. The V and J genes are TRBV6-5 and TRBJ2-5; unclear D gene. V was clipped by 7 bases and J by 2 bases, with 11 bases between them. The CDR3 spans 13 residues. Germline V CDR1 and CDR2: MNHEY, SVGAGI.